The 25 T cell receptor beta chains below all came from one sample that was sequenced in a study of T cell responses to AZD1222 COVID-19 vaccine. Repertoires were generated with immunoSEQ multiplex PCR, while TCRdb's copy carries only in-frame clones and drops some. Of some 170,000 clones detected, about 88% appear once; the ten largest clones hold 1.5% to 2%. This specimen consisted of peripheral blood, obtained on day 0 of AZD1222 vaccination. All receptors derive from an adult in good health.

The chain recombines TRBV24-1 with TRBJ1-2; maybe TRBD1 (6 bases). Trimming cost V 3 bases and J 10 bases, with 20 bases left between them. CDR3 length equals 15 residues. Germline V lookup: CDR1 KGHDR, CDR2 SFDVKD. CDR3 region: CATSDALQGVSDYTF. CDR3 DNA sequence: TGTGCCACCAGTGATGCCTTACAGGGAGTTAGCGACTACACCTTC.

V usage is TRBV7-9 and J usage is TRBJ1-1; D is unclear. CDR3 length equals 13 residues. V was pared by 5 bases and J by 9 bases, with 16 bases between. Germline CDR1 SEHNR, CDR2 FQNEAQ (reference sequence). This CDR3 is CASSPSYEPKAFF. The CDR3 DNA reads TGTGCCAGCAGCCCCTCCTATGAGCCCAAAGCTTTCTTT.

V is TRBV18 and J is TRBJ2-1; possibly TRBD1 for D (5 bases). Germline CDR1 KGHSH, CDR2 LQKENI. Trimming shortened V by 5 bases and J by 9 bases, and 17 bases separated the two germline ends. This CDR3 is 14 amino acids long. The chain's CDR3 is CASSSAPGKFEQFF. CDR3 DNA: TGTGCCAGCTCATCAGCCCCAGGGAAGTTTGAGCAGTTCTTC.

This clone was seen once. The rearrangement joins TRBV6-1 to TRBJ2-1; 11 bases map to TRBD2. This CDR3 contains 14 residues. Germline assignment: CDR1 MNHNS and CDR2 SASEGT. The V gene end was trimmed by 2 bases and the J gene end by 8 bases; junction bases not matched to a gene: 2. The CDR3 sequence: CASSELAGGDEQFF. Written as DNA, the CDR3 is TGTGCCAGCAGTGAACTAGCGGGAGGCGATGAGCAGTTCTTC.

This clone has a count of ten or more. The V gene is TRBV7-9, the J gene TRBJ2-2, with D unresolved. Deletions cut 3 bases from V and 12 bases from J, with 11 bases between. The germline V gene encodes CDR1 SEHNR and CDR2 FQNEAQ (reference sequence). The CDR3 sequence is 12 residues long. CDR3 in DNA: TGTGCCAGCAGCTTCTTGGCGACACAGCTGTTTTTT. It yields the protein CASSFLATQLFF.

The chain employs TRBV11-2 and TRBJ2-5; D is undetermined. Germline-derived CDR1 and CDR2 are SGHAT and FQNNGV. The CDR3 consists of 14 residues. With 2 bases removed from V and 5 bases from J, the gap between germline ends came to 12 bases. The CDR3 nucleotides read TGTGCCAGCAGCTTACCTGCTACCGCGGAGACCCAGTACTTC. Amino acids: CASSLPATAETQYF.

The sample holds a few counts of this clone. The chain has TRBV4-2 and TRBJ1-1, with D uncertain. CDR1 and CDR2 (germline): LGHNA, YNFKEQ. The V end was cut by 4 bases, the J end by 1 base, with 13 bases between. This CDR3 comprises 15 residues. The CDR3 nucleotides read TGTGCCAGCAGCCCAACGAGGTGGCAGAACACTGAAGCTTTCTTT. It yields the protein CASSPTRWQNTEAFF.

The genes are TRBV4-3 and TRBJ2-1; 13 bases match TRBD2. CDR3 size: 16 residues. The trim removed 3 bases at V and 7 bases at J, leaving 6 bases unmatched. CDR1 and CDR2 from the germline V gene are LGHNA and YSLEER. CDR3 region: CASSHGTSGISNEQFF. DNA of the CDR3: TGCGCCAGCAGCCATGGGACTAGCGGGATTAGTAATGAGCAGTTCTTC.

The chain combines TRBV18 with TRBJ1-1, with D unresolved. The CDR3 covers 11 residues. V lost 3 bases to trimming and J lost 6 bases, with 5 bases between them. Per germline, CDR1 KGHSH and CDR2 LQKENI. The CDR3 region is CASSPSSEAFF. The CDR3 region has the DNA TGTGCCAGCTCACCGAGCTCTGAAGCTTTCTTT. Using reference TRBV18 and TRBJ1-1 for the parts outside the CDR3, the full variable domain is NAGVMQNPRHLVRRRGQEARLRCSPMKGHSHVYWYRQLPEEGLKFMVYLQKENIIDESGMPKERFSAEFPKEGPSILRIQQVVRGDSAAYFCASSPSSEAFFGQGTRLTVV.

The V and J genes are TRBV11-2 and TRBJ2-7, with D maybe TRBD2 (5 bases). The CDR3 has 13 residues. The ends were cut back, 0 bases at V and 7 bases at J, with 10 bases in the middle. Germline V lookup: CDR1 SGHAT, CDR2 FQNNGV. This chain's CDR3 is CASSLEGRGEQYV. CDR3 nucleotides: TGTGCCAGCAGCTTAGAGGGTCGGGGTGAGCAGTACGTC.

V usage is TRBV19 and J usage is TRBJ2-3; D perhaps matches TRBD2 (6 bases). The V end lost 6 bases, the J end lost 2 bases, and 18 bases lay between the germline ends. There are 16 residues in the CDR3. Germline V gives CDR1 LNHDA, CDR2 SQIVND (reference sequence). CDR3 sequence reads: CASSLGGVPPTDTQYF. CDR3 DNA: TGTGCCAGTAGCCTAGGAGGGGTCCCACCCACAGATACGCAGTATTTT.

Remarks on this clone: A read error may account for a junction end that differs from germline. The rearrangement joins TRBV7-9 to TRBJ1-6; 7 nucleotides match TRBD1. Looked up from germline, CDR1 is SEHNR and CDR2 is FQNEAQ (reference sequence). The CDR3 has 12 amino acids. CDR3 region: CAGSQGDSPLHF. CDR3 bases: TGTGCCGGCAGTCAGGGGGATTCACCCCTCCACTTT.

The chain is built from TRBV15 and TRBJ2-3; 11 bases fit TRBD2. Germline loops: CDR1 LNHNV, CDR2 YYDKDF (reference sequence). The CDR3 extends over 19 amino acids. Losses at the gene ends were 0 bases for V and 0 bases for J; bases not matched to a gene: 8. The CDR3 DNA is TGTGCCACCAGCAGAGATCTGGGGGTAGCGGGGGGGAGCACAGATACGCAGTATTTT. As protein: CATSRDLGVAGGSTDTQYF.

The chain recombines TRBV5-1 with TRBJ2-1, with 10 bases fitting TRBD1. The ends lost 0 bases at V and 8 bases at J; junction bases unmatched: 8. Per the germline V gene, CDR1 is SGHRS and CDR2 is YFSETQ. CDR3 length equals 16 residues. CDR3 nucleotide sequence: TGCGCCAGCAGCTTGGTCGGACAGGGGGTTTATTATGAGCAGTTCTTC. Its protein is CASSLVGQGVYYEQFF.

The chain recombines TRBV28 with TRBJ1-5; TRBD1 agrees at 9 bases. This CDR3 is 17 amino acids long. Germline CDR1 and CDR2: MDHEN and SYDVKM. V was clipped by 7 bases and J by 0 bases; unmatched bases: 10. DNA of the CDR3: TGTGCCAGCATTCTGACAGGGGGGTGGCGTAGCAATCAGCCCCAGCATTTT. Translating it yields CASILTGGWRSNQPQHF. Together with reference TRBV28 and TRBJ1-5, the CDR3 gives the full variable domain: DVKVTQSSRYLVKRTGEKVFLECVQDMDHENMFWYRQDPGLGLRLIYFSYDVKMKEKGDIPEGYSVSREKKERFSLILESASTNQTSMYLCASILTGGWRSNQPQHFGDGTRLSIL.

The gene calls are TRBV19 and TRBJ1-2; a weak D match, TRBD1 (5 bases). Germline V CDR1 and CDR2: LNHDA, SQIVND (reference sequence). V was trimmed by 6 bases and J by 4 bases, leaving 12 bases between them. The length of the CDR3 is 13 residues. The CDR3 DNA is TGTGCCAGTAGCGGGGACCGCAGCTATGGCTACACCTTC. Protein product: CASSGDRSYGYTF.

This clone turned up a few times. CDR3 nucleotides: TGTGCCAGCAGTGAGGAGAGTAGTGGAAACACCATATATTTT. Its protein is CASSEESSGNTIYF. V and J are TRBV25-1 and TRBJ1-3, with D hard to call. Germline CDR1 and CDR2: MGHDK and SYGVNS. Trimming removed 3 bases from V and 3 bases from J, with 9 bases in between. The CDR3 sequence is 14 residues long.

This clone occurred once. CDR3 in amino acids: CASSERQGVSPLHF. For the CDR3, the DNA is TGTGCCAGCAGTGAACGTCAGGGGGTCTCACCCCTCCACTTT. This sequence joins TRBV6-1 and TRBJ1-6; 7 bases map to TRBD1. Trimming cost V 2 bases and J 10 bases; bases outside gene matches: 5. The CDR3 is 14 amino acids. From germline, CDR1 is MNHNS and CDR2 SASEGT.

V and J are TRBV5-5 and TRBJ2-7, with TRBD2 matching 9 bases. J was trimmed by 0 bases and V by 2 bases; bases with no gene match: 6. The CDR3 is 16 amino acids. CDR1 is SGHKS and CDR2 is YYEKEE in the germline V gene (reference sequence). The CDR3: CASSFLLAGASYEQYF. The CDR3 DNA reads as TGTGCCAGCAGCTTCCTCTTAGCGGGAGCCTCCTACGAGCAGTACTTC.

V usage is TRBV7-2 and J usage is TRBJ2-1; no clear D gene. The CDR3 is 13 amino acids. Germline CDR1 and CDR2: SGHTA and FQGNSA. The V end lost 1 base, the J end lost 8 bases, and 9 bases lay between the germline ends. Here the CDR3 reads CASSLVTRDEQFF. The CDR3 DNA sequence: TGTGCCAGCAGCTTAGTAACACGCGATGAGCAGTTCTTC.

This chain uses TRBV30 with TRBJ2-2, with D perhaps TRBD1 or TRBD2 (6 bases each). This CDR3 spans 16 amino acids. Trimming removed 0 bases from V and 0 bases from J, with 11 bases in between. Germline values: CDR1 GTSNPN, CDR2 SVGIG (reference sequence). The CDR3 is CAWSVEGGANTGELFF. CDR3 in DNA: TGTGCCTGGAGTGTGGAGGGGGGAGCGAACACCGGGGAGCTGTTTTTT.

This clone was seen only once. CDR3 in DNA: TGTGCCAGCAGTTACGGCCTGACAGGGGGCGATGAAAAACTGTTTTTT. This encodes CASSYGLTGGDEKLFF. The V and J genes are TRBV6-6 and TRBJ1-4, with 10 bases matching TRBD1. CDR3 length: 16 residues. The V gene's germline CDR1 is MNHNY and CDR2 SVGAGI (reference sequence). Trimming removed 2 bases from V and 6 bases from J; junction bases left unmatched: 6.

This chain connects TRBV2 to TRBJ1-2; D is possibly TRBD1 (5 bases). CDR1 SNHLY and CDR2 FYNNEI come from the germline V gene. The V gene lost 3 bases and the J gene lost 4 bases, with 15 bases spanning the gap. The CDR3 runs 15 residues. The CDR3 reads CASSELHRSPYGYTF. Written as DNA, the CDR3 is TGTGCCAGCAGTGAGCTACACAGGTCCCCCTATGGCTACACCTTC.

The J gene is TRBJ1-3, the V gene TRBV9; D is unclear. V shed 0 bases and J shed 2 bases, with 6 bases lying between them. The CDR3 consists of 14 residues. Germline V gene data show CDR1 as SGDLS and CDR2 as YYNGEE. In DNA form, the CDR3 reads TGTGCCAGCAGCGTAGCTGGGACTGGAAACACCATATATTTT. Residues: CASSVAGTGNTIYF.

The chain is built from TRBV28 and TRBJ2-2; a weak D match, TRBD2 (5 bases). V was trimmed by 8 bases and J by 5 bases, leaving 15 bases between them. The CDR3 contains 14 residues. Per the germline V gene, CDR1 is MDHEN and CDR2 is SYDVKM. The CDR3 region has the DNA TGTGCCAGCTCGGGCGGGTCGTTGACCGGGGAGCTGTTTTTT. It translates to CASSGGSLTGELFF.